This TCR beta chain was identified during a study of cytomegalovirus exposure and HLA in healthy donors. 13 Jbeta primers and 60 Vbeta primers were used for the PCR. Libraries were prepared by immunoSEQ multiplex PCR; TCRdb keeps only in-frame clonotypes and omits some of them. The data contain about 160,000 clones, roughly three quarters of them singletons. The CDR3 spans 11 residues. The V and J ends lost 0 bases and 7 bases respectively, with 5 bases between them. CDR1 is DFQATT, CDR2 SNEGSKA, per germline (reference sequence). The TCR comes from a man between 60 and 70 years old in good health and CMV-seronegative. V usage is TRBV20-1 and J usage is TRBJ2-3, with unresolved D. Sequenced material: PBMCs. The CDR3 loop reads CSARDPNTQYF. In nucleotides, the CDR3 is TGCAGTGCTAGAGATCCTAATACGCAGTATTTT.